What follows are 17 T cell receptor beta chains derived from one specimen sequenced in a study of shared clonotypes between healthy human individuals. Produced via immunoSEQ multiplex PCR; TCRdb's table is partial and in-frame only. Of a few million clones listed, around 94% were seen once; the top ten hold about 0.13%. The sequenced sample consisted of naive CD4+ T cells sorted from blood. The subset here: CD45RA+ positively selected. All receptors derive from a young man in good health.

This chain connects TRBV11-2 to TRBJ1-1, with D perhaps TRBD1 (6 bases). This CDR3 region has 15 residues. CDR1 and CDR2 from the germline V gene are SGHAT and FQNNGV. The V end lost 5 bases, the J end lost 5 bases, and 18 bases lay between the germline ends. CDR3 protein: CASSARERGKTEAFF. The DNA of the CDR3 is TGTGCCAGCAGCGCTAGGGAAAGGGGGAAGACTGAAGCTTTCTTT.

The chain links TRBV5-1 to TRBJ2-7, with 13 nucleotides matching TRBD2. The germline V gene has CDR1 SGHRS and CDR2 YFSETQ. CDR3 size: 15 residues. The V gene end was trimmed by 4 bases and the J gene end by 5 bases; junction bases not matched to a gene: 6. CDR3 residues: CASSGRTSGSDEQYF. CDR3 nucleotide sequence: TGCGCCAGCAGCGGACGGACTAGCGGGAGCGACGAGCAGTACTTC. The whole variable domain, filled in from reference TRBV5-1 and TRBJ2-7, reads KAGVTQTPRYLIKTRGQQVTLSCSPISGHRSVSWYQQTPGQGLQFLFEYFSETQRNKGNFPGRFSGRQFSNSRSEMNVSTLELGDSALYLCASSGRTSGSDEQYFGPGTRLTVT.

This clone turned up a few times. This CDR3 is also generated by other DNA sequences in the sample. The chain has TRBV20-1 and TRBJ2-3; D gene uncertain. V shed 3 bases and J shed 6 bases, with 4 bases lying between them. The CDR3 sequence is 10 residues long. Germline V gives CDR1 DFQATT, CDR2 SNEGSKA (reference sequence). Here the CDR3 reads CSARGDTQYF. The CDR3 DNA is TGCAGTGCTAGGGGGGATACGCAGTATTTT.

The chain employs TRBV2 and TRBJ2-2; TRBD1 is a possible D gene (5 bases). Per germline, CDR1 SNHLY and CDR2 FYNNEI. This CDR3 is 15 amino acids long. V lost 2 bases and J lost 4, with 11 bases in between. The CDR3 region has the DNA TGTGCCAGCAGTGAATTGTCAGGGTCCACCGGGGAGCTGTTTTTT. Amino acids: CASSELSGSTGELFF. Filled out from reference TRBV2 and TRBJ2-2, the complete variable domain reads EPEVTQTPSHQVTQMGQEVILRCVPISNHLYFYWYRQILGQKVEFLVSFYNNEISEKSEIFDDQFSVERPDGSNFTLKIRSTKLEDSAMYFCASSELSGSTGELFFGEGSRLTVL.

V usage is TRBV6-5 and J usage is TRBJ2-3; D perhaps matches TRBD2 (5 bases). Germline V gene data show CDR1 as MNHEY and CDR2 as SVGAGI. The CDR3 totals 14 residues. Trimming removed 0 bases from V and 4 bases from J, with 8 bases in between. For the CDR3, the DNA is TGTGCCAGCAGTTACTCTAGCGCGCCAGATACGCAGTATTTT. This codes for CASSYSSAPDTQYF.

The genes are TRBV5-1 and TRBJ2-2, with 7 nucleotides matching TRBD2. CDR1 is SGHRS, CDR2 YFSETQ, per germline. J gave up 0 bases and V 9 bases, and 11 bases lay outside the gene matches. The CDR3 length is 16 residues. The CDR3 DNA reads TGCGCCACCAGGCCATCGAGCGGGACGAACACCGGGGAGCTGTTTTTT. Translated: CATRPSSGTNTGELFF.

The chain recombines TRBV7-6 with TRBJ2-1; TRBD2 matches at 9 bases. CDR1 is SGHVS and CDR2 is FNYEAQ in the germline V gene. J gave up 16 bases and V 4 bases, and 14 bases lay outside the gene matches. This CDR3 has 14 amino acids. CDR3 sequence (DNA): TGTGCCAGCAGCTCCCGCAACGTAGCGGGAGTATACTTCTTC. Translated: CASSSRNVAGVYFF.

V usage is TRBV5-4 and J usage is TRBJ1-1; D perhaps matches TRBD1 (5 bases). CDR1 and CDR2 (germline): SGHNT, YYREEE (reference sequence). The CDR3 is 15 residues long. Trimming took 4 bases from V and 4 from J, leaving 17 bases between them. CDR3 nucleotide sequence: TGTGCCAGCAGCCCGGGGGACCTAGTGCGCACTGAAGCTTTCTTT. Its translation: CASSPGDLVRTEAFF. The full variable domain, rest sourced from reference TRBV5-4 and TRBJ1-1, is ETGVTQSPTHLIKTRGQQVTLRCSSQSGHNTVSWYQQALGQGPQFIFQYYREEENGRGNFPPRFSGLQFPNYSSELNVNALELDDSALYLCASSPGDLVRTEAFFGQGTRLTVV.

The sample holds one count of this clone. V gene TRBV30 combines with J gene TRBJ2-1, with 12 bases that match TRBD1. This CDR3 region has 14 residues. Germline assignment: CDR1 GTSNPN and CDR2 SVGIG (reference sequence). Trimming removed 5 bases from V and 6 bases from J; junction bases left unmatched: 5. The DNA for the CDR3 is TGTGCCTGGTCCGGGACAGGGGGCATCAATGAGCAGTTCTTC. This sequence encodes CAWSGTGGINEQFF.

The rearrangement uses TRBV27 and TRBJ2-7, with D possibly TRBD1 on 6 matching bases. V was shortened by 6 bases and J by 2 bases, with 14 bases between the two germline ends. Germline V CDR1 and CDR2: MNHEY, SMNVEV (reference sequence). The CDR3 runs to 14 residues. Written as DNA, the CDR3 is TGTGCCAGCAGAAAGACAGGTTCGACCTACGAGCAGTACTTC. It specifies CASRKTGSTYEQYF.

About this clone itself: Other nucleotide sequences in the sample specify the same CDR3. The rearrangement uses TRBV7-9 and TRBJ2-1; 9 nucleotides match TRBD2. Germline values: CDR1 SEHNR, CDR2 FQNEAQ (reference sequence). V shed 2 bases and J 2 bases; nucleotides not matched to a gene: 1. This CDR3 has 15 amino acids. The CDR3 protein is CASSLLAGAYNEQFF. The CDR3 region has the DNA TGTGCCAGCAGCTTATTAGCGGGGGCCTACAATGAGCAGTTCTTC.

For this clone: The same CDR3 arises from other DNA sequences in this sample as well. The chain carries TRBV7-2 and TRBJ2-7; D gene ambiguous. V dropped 0 bases and J dropped 2 bases, with 5 bases sitting between them. CDR3 length equals 13 residues. Germline V gene sequence: CDR1 SGHTA, CDR2 FQGNSA. As DNA, the CDR3 is TGTGCCAGCAGCTTAGCAGGCCCCTACGAGCAGTACTTC. It translates to CASSLAGPYEQYF.

The chain has TRBV29-1 and TRBJ2-1, with D possibly being TRBD1 (6 bases). The germline V gene encodes CDR1 SQVTM and CDR2 ANQGSEA. V was trimmed by 4 bases and J by 9 bases, leaving 13 bases between them. This CDR3 has 12 residues. The CDR3 reads CSVVPRGREQFF. CDR3 coding DNA: TGCAGCGTTGTTCCCAGGGGCCGTGAGCAGTTCTTC.

The rearrangement links TRBV5-1 to TRBJ1-1, with no clear D. Trimming removed 4 bases at V and 2 bases at J, with 15 bases between. The length of the CDR3 is 15 residues. Germline V CDR1 and CDR2: SGHRS, YFSETQ. Here the CDR3 reads CASSLHPSGNTEAFF. In DNA, the CDR3 is TGCGCCAGCAGCCTTCACCCGTCCGGCAACACTGAAGCTTTCTTT. Supplemented by reference TRBV5-1 and TRBJ1-1, the full variable domain reads KAGVTQTPRYLIKTRGQQVTLSCSPISGHRSVSWYQQTPGQGLQFLFEYFSETQRNKGNFPGRFSGRQFSNSRSEMNVSTLELGDSALYLCASSLHPSGNTEAFFGQGTRLTVV.

The rearrangement uses TRBV29-1 and TRBJ1-4, with 10 positions matching TRBD1. Germline CDR1 and CDR2: SQVTM and ANQGSEA. This CDR3 region has 13 residues. V was pared by 7 bases and J by 5 bases, with 4 bases of the junction left unmatched. The CDR3, as DNA: TGCAGCGCCCTGGGACAGGGGAATGAAAAACTGTTTTTT. It translates to CSALGQGNEKLFF.

In DNA, the CDR3 is TGTGCCAGCCTGGACAGGGCTGGAAACACCATATATTTT. This sequence encodes CASLDRAGNTIYF. The V and J genes are TRBV28 and TRBJ1-3, with 8 bases identical to TRBD1. CDR3 length: 13 amino acids. After removal of 8 bases from V and 2 bases from J, the junction contained 2 bases not matched to a gene. The V gene's germline CDR1 is MDHEN and CDR2 SYDVKM.

The chain recombines TRBV6-5 with TRBJ2-7, with 8 bases that match TRBD2. J lost 2 bases, V lost 6 bases, and 3 bases had no gene match. Germline CDR1 and CDR2: MNHEY and SVGAGI. The CDR3 length is 13 residues. The DNA for the CDR3 is TGTGCCAGCAGGCGGGGGGCCGCCTACGAGCAGTACTTC. Protein sequence: CASRRGAAYEQYF.